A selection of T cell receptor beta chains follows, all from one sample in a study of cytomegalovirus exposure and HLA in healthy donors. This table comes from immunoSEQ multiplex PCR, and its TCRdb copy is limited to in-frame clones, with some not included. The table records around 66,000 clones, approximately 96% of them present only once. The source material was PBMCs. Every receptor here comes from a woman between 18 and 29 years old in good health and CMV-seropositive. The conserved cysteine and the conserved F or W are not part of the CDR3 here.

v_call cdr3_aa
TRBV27 ASSLQGGIVNEQF
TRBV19 ASSIGTGDYNEQF
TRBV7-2 ASSLGQGIYNEQF
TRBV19 ASSRAGGSYEQY
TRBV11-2 ASSFGPQGGQH
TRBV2 ASIKRDGGGIQY
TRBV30 AWSAPQGNYEQY
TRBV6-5 AMFWDIVNTEAF
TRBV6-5 ASRPSGTVNEKLF
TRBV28 ASSYDSYEQY
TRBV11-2 ASSLSSAGGQF
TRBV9 ASSVGTGGFAEAF
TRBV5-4 ASSLAGRNTIY
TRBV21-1 ASKEERGPVEQY
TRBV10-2 ASRAGNSPLH
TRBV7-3 ASTPWEGGEDTQY